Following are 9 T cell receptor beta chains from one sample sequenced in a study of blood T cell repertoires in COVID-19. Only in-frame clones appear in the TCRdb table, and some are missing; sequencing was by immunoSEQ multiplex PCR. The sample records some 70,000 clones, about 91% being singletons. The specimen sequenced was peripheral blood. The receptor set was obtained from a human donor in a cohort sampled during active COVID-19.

CDR3 DNA: TGCGCCAGCAGCCGAGAGGACAGTTCCGGGGAGCTGTTTTTT. This sequence encodes CASSREDSSGELFF. V is TRBV4-3 and J is TRBJ2-2; weak D call: TRBD1 (6 bases). This CDR3 is 14 amino acids long. The germline V and J ends were trimmed by 4 bases and 6 bases, with 12 bases remaining between them. Germline V CDR1 and CDR2: LGHNA, YSLEER.

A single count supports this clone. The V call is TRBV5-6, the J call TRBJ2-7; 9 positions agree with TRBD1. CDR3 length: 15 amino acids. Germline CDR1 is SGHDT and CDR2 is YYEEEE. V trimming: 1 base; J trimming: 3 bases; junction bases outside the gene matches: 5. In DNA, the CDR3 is TGTGCCAGCAGCTTGAAGGACAGGGGCCGCTACGAGCAGTACTTC. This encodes CASSLKDRGRYEQYF.

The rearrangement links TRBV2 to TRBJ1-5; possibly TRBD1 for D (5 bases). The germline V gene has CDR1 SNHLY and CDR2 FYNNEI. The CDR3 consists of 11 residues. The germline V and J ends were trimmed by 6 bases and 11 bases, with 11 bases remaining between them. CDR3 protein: CASSRESAQHF. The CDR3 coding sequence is TGTGCCAGCAGCAGGGAATCAGCCCAGCATTTT.

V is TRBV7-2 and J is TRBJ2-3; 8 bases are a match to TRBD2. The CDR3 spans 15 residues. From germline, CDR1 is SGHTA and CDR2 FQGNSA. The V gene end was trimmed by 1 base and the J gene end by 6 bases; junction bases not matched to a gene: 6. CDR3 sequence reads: CASSLGVSGADTQYF. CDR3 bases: TGTGCCAGCAGCTTAGGGGTTAGCGGGGCGGATACGCAGTATTTT.

Here the CDR3 reads CASSWGQGRGDTGYTF. In nucleotides, the CDR3 is TGTGCCAGCAGCTGGGGACAGGGAAGGGGGGACACGGGCTACACCTTC. The chain links TRBV5-6 to TRBJ1-2; 9 bases match TRBD1. This CDR3 is built from 16 residues. Germline loops: CDR1 SGHDT, CDR2 YYEEEE. J lost 8 bases, V lost 3 bases, and 14 bases had no gene match.

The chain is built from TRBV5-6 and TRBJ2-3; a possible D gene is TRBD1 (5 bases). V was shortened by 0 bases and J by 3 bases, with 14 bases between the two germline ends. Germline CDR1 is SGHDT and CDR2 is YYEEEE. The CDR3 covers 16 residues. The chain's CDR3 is CASSLAGRVGTDTQYF. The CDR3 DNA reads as TGTGCCAGCAGCTTGGCCGGCAGGGTGGGAACAGATACGCAGTATTTT.

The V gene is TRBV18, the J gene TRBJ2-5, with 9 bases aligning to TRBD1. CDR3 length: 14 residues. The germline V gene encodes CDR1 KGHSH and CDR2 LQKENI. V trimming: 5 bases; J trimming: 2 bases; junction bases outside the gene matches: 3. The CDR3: CASSFDRGQETQYF. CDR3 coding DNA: TGTGCCAGCTCATTTGACAGGGGGCAAGAGACCCAGTACTTC.

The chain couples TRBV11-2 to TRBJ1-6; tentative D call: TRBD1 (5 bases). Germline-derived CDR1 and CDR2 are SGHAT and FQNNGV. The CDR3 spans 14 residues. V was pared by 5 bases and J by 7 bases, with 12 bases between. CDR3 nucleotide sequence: TGTGCCAGCAGCCGAACAGGTCCCAATTCACCCCTCCACTTT. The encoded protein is CASSRTGPNSPLHF.

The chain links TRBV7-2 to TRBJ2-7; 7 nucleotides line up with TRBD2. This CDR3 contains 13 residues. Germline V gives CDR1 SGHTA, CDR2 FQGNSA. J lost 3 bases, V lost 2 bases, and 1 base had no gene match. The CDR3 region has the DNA TGTGCCAGCAGCTTATCGGGGGGCTACGAGCAGTACTTC. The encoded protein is CASSLSGGYEQYF.